The source of this TCR beta chain is a study of cytomegalovirus exposure and HLA in healthy donors. PCR involved 60 Vbeta and 13 Jbeta primers. Authors' processing steps: A later analysis tallied approximately 87 million unique TCR beta chains, some 10 million of them shared. The repertoire was sequenced with immunoSEQ multiplex PCR; TCRdb's copy has only in-frame clones and lacks some. V, J and clone size derive from that table, while D and trimming were established from the DNA sequence. The sample contains 140,000 to 150,000 clones, 76% of which appear only once. General study results and limits: As immune exposure information, only CMV serostatus was available. Owing to their indistinguishability, certain V segments, notably TRBV6-2 and TRBV6-3, were excluded.

Concerning this clone: The antigen is undetermined.

The CDR3 is 15 amino acids. Germline V gene sequence: CDR1 MNHNS, CDR2 SASEGT. The germline V and J ends were trimmed by 0 bases and 8 bases, with 16 bases remaining between them. Sequenced input: PBMCs. The chain is built from TRBV6-1 and TRBJ1-2; TRBD1 might be the D (6 bases). This TCR came from a man aged 35-49 years in good health and CMV-seronegative. In DNA, the CDR3 is TGTGCCAGCAGTGAAGCCTCCTCTGGGGGCTGGGGCTACACCTTC. Translation gives CASSEASSGGWGYTF.